This T cell receptor beta chain appears in the sequencing data of a study of blood T cell repertoires in COVID-19. Using immunoSEQ multiplex PCR, the repertoire was profiled, and TCRdb retains in-frame clones only, with some absent. The sample gives 150,000 to 200,000 clones, roughly 89% of which show up once; roughly 0.9% is in the top ten. This clone was seen a handful of times. Material for sequencing was peripheral blood. The origin of this receptor is a young woman who had recovered from COVID-19.

The CDR3 sequence is CASSGRQNYEQYF. The CDR3 DNA reads TGTGCCAGTAGTGGGCGACAGAACTACGAGCAGTACTTC. The chain couples TRBV19 to TRBJ2-7, with D possibly TRBD1 on 5 matching bases. Germline V CDR1 and CDR2: LNHDA, SQIVND (reference sequence). This CDR3 contains 13 residues. Trimming removed 5 bases at V and 3 bases at J, with 11 bases between.